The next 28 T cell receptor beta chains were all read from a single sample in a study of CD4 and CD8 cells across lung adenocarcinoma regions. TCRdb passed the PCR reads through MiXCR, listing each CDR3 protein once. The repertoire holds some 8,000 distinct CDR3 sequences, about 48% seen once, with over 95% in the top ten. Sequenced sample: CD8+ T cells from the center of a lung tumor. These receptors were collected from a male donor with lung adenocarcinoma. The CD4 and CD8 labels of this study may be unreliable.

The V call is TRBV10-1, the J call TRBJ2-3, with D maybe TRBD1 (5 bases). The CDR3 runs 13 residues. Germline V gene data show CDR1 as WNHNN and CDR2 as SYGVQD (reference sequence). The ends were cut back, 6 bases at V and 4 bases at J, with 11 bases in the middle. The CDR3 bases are TGCGCCAGCAGCAGGGCCGGGTCAGATACGCAGTATTTT. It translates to CASSRAGSDTQYF.

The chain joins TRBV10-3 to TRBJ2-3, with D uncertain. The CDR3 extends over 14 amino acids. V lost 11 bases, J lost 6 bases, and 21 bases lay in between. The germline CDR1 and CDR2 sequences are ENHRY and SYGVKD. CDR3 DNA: TGTGCCGGAAAGATGCACCTTGAGTCGGATACGCAGTATTTT. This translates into CAGKMHLESDTQYF.

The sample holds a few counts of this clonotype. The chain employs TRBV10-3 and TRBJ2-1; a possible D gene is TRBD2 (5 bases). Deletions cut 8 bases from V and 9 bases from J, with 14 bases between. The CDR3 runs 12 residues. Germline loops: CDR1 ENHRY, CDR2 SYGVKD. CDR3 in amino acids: CAIGRERAEQFF. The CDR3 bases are TGTGCCATCGGACGGGAAAGAGCTGAGCAGTTCTTC.

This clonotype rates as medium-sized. CDR3 in amino acids: CASSRIYEQYF. In DNA, the CDR3 is TGTGCCAGCAGCCGAATATACGAGCAGTACTTC. The V call is TRBV6-1, the J call TRBJ2-7, with D hard to call. Trimming cost V 6 bases and J 4 bases, with 7 bases left between them. The CDR3 length is 11 residues. Germline CDR1 is MNHNS and CDR2 is SASEGT.

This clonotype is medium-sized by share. This chain's CDR3 is CATSGQYNYGYTF. The CDR3 region has the DNA TGTGCCACTTCGGGACAGTATAACTATGGCTACACCTTC. This chain uses TRBV6-1 with TRBJ1-2; 7 positions agree with TRBD1. Germline V CDR1 and CDR2: MNHNS, SASEGT. The CDR3 consists of 13 residues. Trimming removed 10 bases from V and 1 base from J; junction bases left unmatched: 6.

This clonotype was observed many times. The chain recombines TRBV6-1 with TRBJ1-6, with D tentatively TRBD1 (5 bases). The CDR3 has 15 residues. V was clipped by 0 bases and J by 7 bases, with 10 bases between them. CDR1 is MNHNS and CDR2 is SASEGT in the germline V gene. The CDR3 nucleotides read TGTGCCAGCAGTGAAGCGCGGGGACTGAATTCACCCCTCCACTTT. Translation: CASSEARGLNSPLHF.

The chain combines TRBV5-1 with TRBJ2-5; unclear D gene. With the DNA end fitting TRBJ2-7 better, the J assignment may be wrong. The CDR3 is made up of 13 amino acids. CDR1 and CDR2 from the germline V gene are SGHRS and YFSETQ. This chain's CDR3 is CASSLAYTYEQYF. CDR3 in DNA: TGCGCCAGCAGCTTAGCGTACACCTACGAGCAGTACTTC.

The CDR3 region has the DNA TGCGCCAGCAGTGAGTCCCTCTTACGGGGGGGCTCTGGGGCCAACGTCCTGACTTTC. This sequence encodes CASSESLLRGGSGANVLTF. The chain combines TRBV10-2 with TRBJ2-6, with 8 bases aligning to TRBD2. After removal of 0 bases from V and 0 bases from J, the junction contained 7 bases not matched to a gene. The CDR3 runs 19 residues. Germline V CDR1 and CDR2: WSHSY, SAAADI.

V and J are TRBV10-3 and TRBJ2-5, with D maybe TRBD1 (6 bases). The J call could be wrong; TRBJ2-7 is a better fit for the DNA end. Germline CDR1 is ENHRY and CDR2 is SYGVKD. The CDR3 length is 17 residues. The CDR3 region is CAISDSFTGTLTYEQYF. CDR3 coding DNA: TGTGCCATCAGTGACTCCTTTACAGGGACCCTTACCTACGAGCAGTACTTC.

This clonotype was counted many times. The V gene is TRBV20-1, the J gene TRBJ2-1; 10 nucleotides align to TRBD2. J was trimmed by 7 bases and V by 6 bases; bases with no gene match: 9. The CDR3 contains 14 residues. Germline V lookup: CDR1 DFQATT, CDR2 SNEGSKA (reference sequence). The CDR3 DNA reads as TGCAGTGCAGAGCCGGGACTAGCGAGTAATGAGCAGTTCTTC. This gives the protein CSAEPGLASNEQFF.

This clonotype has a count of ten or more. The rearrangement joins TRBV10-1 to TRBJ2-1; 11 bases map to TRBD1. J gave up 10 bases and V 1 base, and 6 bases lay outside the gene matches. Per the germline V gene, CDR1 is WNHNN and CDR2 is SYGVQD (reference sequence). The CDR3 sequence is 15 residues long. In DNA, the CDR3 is TGCGCCAGCAGTGAGTGGGACAGGGGGAGGAGGGAGCAGTTCTTC. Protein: CASSEWDRGRREQFF.

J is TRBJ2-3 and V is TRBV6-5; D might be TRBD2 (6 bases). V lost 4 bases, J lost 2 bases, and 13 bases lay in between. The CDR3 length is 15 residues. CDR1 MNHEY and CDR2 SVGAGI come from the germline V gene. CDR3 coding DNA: TGTGCCAGCAGTTGGAGGGCCTCCTACACAGATACGCAGTATTTT. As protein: CASSWRASYTDTQYF.

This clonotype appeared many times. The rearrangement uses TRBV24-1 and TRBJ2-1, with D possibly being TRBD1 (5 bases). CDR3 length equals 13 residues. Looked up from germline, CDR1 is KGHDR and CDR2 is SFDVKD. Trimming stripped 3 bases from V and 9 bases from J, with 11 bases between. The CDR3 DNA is TGTGCCACCAGTGATCCAAGGGGCCCTGAGCAGTTCTTC. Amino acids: CATSDPRGPEQFF.

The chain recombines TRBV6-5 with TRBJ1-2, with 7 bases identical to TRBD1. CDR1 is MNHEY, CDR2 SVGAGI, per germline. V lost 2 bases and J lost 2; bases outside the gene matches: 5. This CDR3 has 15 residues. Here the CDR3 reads CASSYVGTDNYGYTF. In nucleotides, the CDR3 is TGTGCCAGCAGTTACGTGGGGACAGACAACTATGGCTACACCTTC.

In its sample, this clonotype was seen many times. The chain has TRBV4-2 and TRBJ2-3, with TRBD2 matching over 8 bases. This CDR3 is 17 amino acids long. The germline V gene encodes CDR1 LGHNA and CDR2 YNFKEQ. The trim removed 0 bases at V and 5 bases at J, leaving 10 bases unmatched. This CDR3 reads CASSQDSSGGGGDTQYF. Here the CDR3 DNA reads TGTGCCAGCAGCCAAGATTCGAGCGGGGGTGGTGGAGATACGCAGTATTTT.

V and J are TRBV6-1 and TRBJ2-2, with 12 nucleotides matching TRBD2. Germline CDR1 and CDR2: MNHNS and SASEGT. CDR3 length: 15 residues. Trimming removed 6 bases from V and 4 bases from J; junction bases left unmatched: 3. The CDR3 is CASRTSGGGTGELFF. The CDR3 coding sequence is TGTGCCAGCAGGACTAGCGGGGGAGGCACCGGGGAGCTGTTTTTT.

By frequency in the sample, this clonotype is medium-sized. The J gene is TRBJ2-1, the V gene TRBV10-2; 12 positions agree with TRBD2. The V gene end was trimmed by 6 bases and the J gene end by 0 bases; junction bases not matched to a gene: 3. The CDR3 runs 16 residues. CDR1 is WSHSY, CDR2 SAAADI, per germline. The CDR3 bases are TGCGCCAGCAGCCTAGCGGGGGGGAGCTCCTACAATGAGCAGTTCTTC. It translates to CASSLAGGSSYNEQFF.

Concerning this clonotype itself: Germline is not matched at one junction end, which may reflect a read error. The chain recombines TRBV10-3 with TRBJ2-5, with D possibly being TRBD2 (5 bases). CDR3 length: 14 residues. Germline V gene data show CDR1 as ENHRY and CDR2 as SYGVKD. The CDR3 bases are TGTGCGGGCCGCGGAGGCCGTGACCATGAGACCCAGTACTTC. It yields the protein CAGRGGRDHETQYF.

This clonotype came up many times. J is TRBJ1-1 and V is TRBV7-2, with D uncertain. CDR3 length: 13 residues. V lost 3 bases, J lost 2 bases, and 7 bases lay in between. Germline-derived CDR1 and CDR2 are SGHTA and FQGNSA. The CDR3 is CASSFGRNTEAFF. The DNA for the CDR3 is TGTGCCAGCAGCTTCGGAAGAAACACTGAAGCTTTCTTT.

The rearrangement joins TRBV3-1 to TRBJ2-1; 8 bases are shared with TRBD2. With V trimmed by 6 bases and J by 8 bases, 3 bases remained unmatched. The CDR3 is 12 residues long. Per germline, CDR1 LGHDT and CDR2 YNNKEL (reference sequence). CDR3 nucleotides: TGTGCCAGCAGAGCGGGAGTGCATGAGCAGTTCTTC. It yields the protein CASRAGVHEQFF.

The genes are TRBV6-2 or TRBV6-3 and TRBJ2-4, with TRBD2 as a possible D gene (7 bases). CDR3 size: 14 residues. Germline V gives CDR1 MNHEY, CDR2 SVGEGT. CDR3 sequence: CAGRGGGAKDTQYF. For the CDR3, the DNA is TGTGCGGGGCGCGGGGGCGGTGCCAAAGACACCCAGTACTTC.

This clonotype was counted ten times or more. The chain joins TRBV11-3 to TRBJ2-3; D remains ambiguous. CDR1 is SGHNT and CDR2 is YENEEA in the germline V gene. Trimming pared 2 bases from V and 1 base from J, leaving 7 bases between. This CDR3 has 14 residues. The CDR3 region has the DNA TGTGCCAGCAGCTTATCCCCCCGCACAGATACGCAGTATTTT. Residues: CASSLSPRTDTQYF. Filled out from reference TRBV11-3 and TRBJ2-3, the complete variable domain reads EAGVVQSPRYKIIEKKQPVAFWCNPISGHNTLYWYLQNLGQGPELLIRYENEEAVDDSQLPKDRFSAERLKGVDSTLKIQPAELGDSAVYLCASSLSPRTDTQYFGPGTRLTVL.

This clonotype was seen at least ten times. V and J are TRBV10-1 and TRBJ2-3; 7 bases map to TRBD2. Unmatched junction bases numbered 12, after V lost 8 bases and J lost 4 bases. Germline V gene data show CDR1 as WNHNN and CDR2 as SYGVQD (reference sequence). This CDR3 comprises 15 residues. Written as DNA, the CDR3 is TGCGCCAGCGCGGGGGATGCGGCAGTGGCAGATACGCAGTATTTT. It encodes CASAGDAAVADTQYF.

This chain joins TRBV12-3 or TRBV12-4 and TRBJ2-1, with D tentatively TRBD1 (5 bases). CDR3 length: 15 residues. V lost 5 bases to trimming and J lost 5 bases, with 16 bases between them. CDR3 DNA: TGTGCCAGCAGTCTAGGGGTCAGCCACGACAATGAGCAGTTCTTC. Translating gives CASSLGVSHDNEQFF.

The CDR3: CASSLALYGGYTF. CDR3 sequence (DNA): TGTGCCAGCAGCTTAGCGCTGTACGGCGGCTACACCTTC. The chain combines TRBV7-2 with TRBJ1-2; D gene ambiguous. V shed 0 bases and J shed 8 bases, with 10 bases lying between them. The length of the CDR3 is 13 residues. In germline, CDR1 is SGHTA, CDR2 FQGNSA.

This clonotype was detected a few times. CDR3 amino acids: CASSETRNYGYTF. The CDR3 coding sequence is TGCGCCAGCAGTGAGACCAGAAACTATGGCTACACCTTC. The chain carries TRBV10-1 and TRBJ1-2, with no clear D. CDR3 size: 13 residues. The germline gives CDR1 WNHNN, CDR2 SYGVQD (reference sequence). The germline V and J ends were trimmed by 2 bases and 2 bases, with 6 bases remaining between them.

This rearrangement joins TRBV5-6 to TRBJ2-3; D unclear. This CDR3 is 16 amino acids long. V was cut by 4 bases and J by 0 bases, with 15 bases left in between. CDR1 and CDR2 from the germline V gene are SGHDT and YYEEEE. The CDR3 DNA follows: TGTGCCAGCAGCGAGTTAGGCGGACGGAGCACAGATACGCAGTATTTT. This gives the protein CASSELGGRSTDTQYF. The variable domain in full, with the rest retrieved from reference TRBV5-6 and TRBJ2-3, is DAGVTQSPTHLIKTRGQQVTLRCSPKSGHDTVSWYQQALGQGPQFIFQYYEEEERQRGNFPDRFSGHQFPNYSSELNVNALLLGDSALYLCASSELGGRSTDTQYFGPGTRLTVL.

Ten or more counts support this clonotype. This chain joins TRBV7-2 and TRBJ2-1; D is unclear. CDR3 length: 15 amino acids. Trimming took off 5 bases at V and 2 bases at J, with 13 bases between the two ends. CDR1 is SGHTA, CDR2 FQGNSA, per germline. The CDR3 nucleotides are TGTGCCAGCAGCCCCATGGCCTCTACCTACAATGAGCAGTTCTTC. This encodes CASSPMASTYNEQFF.